This T cell receptor beta chain derives from a study of blood T cell repertoires in COVID-19. Overall study context: PBMCs, B-cell-depleted T cells, or T cells were the source of the cDNA or gDNA that made up the material.

Each participant's cohort was designated according to participant-reported clinical history. Recovered status applied to Cohort 3 donors who had two consecutive negative PCRs. It also applied to those with clearance or with symptom resolution. Repertoires were generated with immunoSEQ multiplex PCR, while TCRdb's copy carries only in-frame clones and drops some. The table lists around 300,000 clones, about nine tenths of them singletons, with around 3% in the top ten. V lost 1 base and J lost 3, with 16 bases in between. Germline-derived CDR1 and CDR2 are LNHNV and YYDKDF (reference sequence). This CDR3 has 18 amino acids.

This sequence was found in a woman between 45 and 60 years old who had recovered from COVID-19. Input material: PBMCs or T cells enriched from blood (not recorded which). The chain links TRBV15 to TRBJ1-6, with a weak D call TRBD1 (5 bases). The CDR3 sequence is CATSRGFGGTIYNSPLHF. In DNA, the CDR3 is TGTGCCACCAGCAGAGGGTTCGGGGGGACGATCTATAATTCACCCCTCCACTTT.